This entry lists 4 T cell receptor beta chains sequenced from one sample in a study of blood T cells in healthy people across ages. The authors ran a second PCR of 7 to 11 cycles using a sample-barcoded 5' primer and a J-beta primer mix. TCRdb processed the 5' RACE reads anew with MiXCR; each CDR3 protein has one entry. The table records about 1.6 million distinct CDR3 sequences, about 32% of them present only once. Material for sequencing was blood. These receptors were taken from a woman aged 25 to 39 in good health.

Of note for this clonotype: This may be a read error, as it is one base from a much larger clone. V gene TRBV29-1 combines with J gene TRBJ2-5, with D hard to call. There are 12 residues in the CDR3. V dropped 4 bases and J dropped 11 bases, with 17 bases sitting between them. Germline V gene lookup returns CDR1 SQVTM and CDR2 ANQGSEA. CDR3 protein: CSVVVLDNEQYF. The CDR3 nucleotides read TGCAGCGTTGTAGTACTCGACAATGAGCAGTACTTC.

The chain carries TRBV20-1 and TRBJ1-1; 9 bases are shared with TRBD1. The J segment lost 6 bases and the V segment lost 5 bases, leaving 7 bases of the junction unmatched. Germline V CDR1 and CDR2: DFQATT, SNEGSKA (reference sequence). This CDR3 contains 13 residues. In nucleotides, the CDR3 is TGCAGTGCTGGAAGGGACAGGGCATCTGAAGCTTTCTTT. Translation gives CSAGRDRASEAFF.

The chain is built from TRBV20-1 and TRBJ1-6, with TRBD1 matching 9 bases. This CDR3 has 13 amino acids. The V and J ends lost 6 bases and 6 bases, in that order; junction bases with no gene match: 3. The germline CDR1 and CDR2 sequences are DFQATT and SNEGSKA (reference sequence). The chain's CDR3 is CSAGTGTNSPLHF. In nucleotides, the CDR3 is TGCAGTGCCGGGACAGGGACTAATTCACCCCTCCACTTT.

This sequence joins TRBV4-2 and TRBJ2-3; 9 nucleotides align to TRBD2. The CDR3 is 17 amino acids. J was trimmed by 2 bases and V by 4 bases; bases with no gene match: 10. The V gene's germline CDR1 is LGHNA and CDR2 YNFKEQ. The CDR3 loop is CASSRLEAGGNTDTQYF. DNA for the CDR3: TGTGCCAGCAGCCGTCTTGAAGCGGGGGGTAACACAGATACGCAGTATTTT.